This TCR beta chain was found in a study of blood T cell repertoires in COVID-19. About the research overall: Samples of COVID-19 (acute and convalescent) were obtained from the United States, Italy and Spain.

The CDR3 totals 14 residues. The germline CDR1 and CDR2 sequences are SQVTM and ANQGSEA. V was cut by 3 bases and J by 2 bases, with 13 bases left in between. This table comes from immunoSEQ multiplex PCR, and its TCRdb copy is limited to in-frame clones, with some not included. Of more than 350,000 clones detected, roughly 90% appear once; the ten largest clones hold approximately 3%. Patients at the Seattle site were enrolled during active infection and followed longitudinally. The sequenced sample consisted of peripheral blood. The source of this sequence is a woman aged 25 to 39 with COVID-19, enrolled during active disease. The rearrangement uses TRBV29-1 and TRBJ1-2, with D perhaps matching TRBD1 (5 bases). For the CDR3, the DNA is TGCAGCGTTGAGCCGCCAGGGTCCAACTATGGCTACACCTTC. Its translation: CSVEPPGSNYGYTF. Supplemented by reference TRBV29-1 and TRBJ1-2, the full variable domain reads SAVISQKPSRDICQRGTSLTIQCQVDSQVTMMFWYRQQPGQSLTLIATANQGSEATYESGFVIDKFPISRPNLTFSTLTVSNMSPEDSSIYLCSVEPPGSNYGYTFGSGTRLTVV.